This T cell receptor beta chain was sequenced during a study of T cells in Graves' hyperthyroidism and ophthalmopathy. CDR1 MNHNS and CDR2 SASEGT come from the germline V gene. V lost 5 bases and J 5 bases, leaving 13 bases between the germline ends. The length of the CDR3 is 14 residues. The sample holds many counts of this clonotype. It was RNA transcripts that yielded the amplified TCR beta CDR3 regions. Carried out on the TCR CDR3, a first-round RT-PCR used the HTBI primer set. In TCRdb, the multiplex PCR reads were re-called with MiXCR into one record per CDR3 protein. The sample lists about 700,000 distinct CDR3 sequences; 11% to 15% were seen once. No ophthalmopathy progression within 18 months constituted stable Graves' hyperthyroidism. Used for diagnoses were clinical symptoms, serum thyroxine and TRAb, thyroid ultrasound and orbital computed tomography. This sample holds PBMCs from 8 to 10 ml fresh peripheral blood.

This TCR came from a woman under 30 with Graves' hyperthyroidism. The sequencing input was blood. The chain joins TRBV6-1 to TRBJ1-5; D unclear. The CDR3 nucleotides read TGTGCCAGCAGTCTCGAACGGACTCATCAGCCCCAGCATTTT. It yields the protein CASSLERTHQPQHF.